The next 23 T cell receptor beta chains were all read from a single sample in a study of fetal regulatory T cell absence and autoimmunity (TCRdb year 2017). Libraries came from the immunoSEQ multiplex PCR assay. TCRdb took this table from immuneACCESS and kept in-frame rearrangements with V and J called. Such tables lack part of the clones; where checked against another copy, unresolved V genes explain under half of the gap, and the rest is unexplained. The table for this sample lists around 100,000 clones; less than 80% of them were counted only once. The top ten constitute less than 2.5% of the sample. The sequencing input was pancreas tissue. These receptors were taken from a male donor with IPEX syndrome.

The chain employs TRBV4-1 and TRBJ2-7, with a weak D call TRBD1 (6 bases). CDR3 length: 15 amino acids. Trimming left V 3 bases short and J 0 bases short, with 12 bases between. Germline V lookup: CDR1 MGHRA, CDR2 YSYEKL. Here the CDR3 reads CASSHLDRSSYEQYF. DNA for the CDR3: TGCGCCAGCAGCCACCTCGACAGGAGCTCCTACGAGCAGTACTTC.

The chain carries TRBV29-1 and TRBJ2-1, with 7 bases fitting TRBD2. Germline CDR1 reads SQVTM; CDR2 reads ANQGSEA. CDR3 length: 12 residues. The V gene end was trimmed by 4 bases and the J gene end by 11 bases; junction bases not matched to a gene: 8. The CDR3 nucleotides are TGCAGCGTTGGGAGGGCTAGCGGCCAGCAGTTCTTC. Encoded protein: CSVGRASGQQFF.

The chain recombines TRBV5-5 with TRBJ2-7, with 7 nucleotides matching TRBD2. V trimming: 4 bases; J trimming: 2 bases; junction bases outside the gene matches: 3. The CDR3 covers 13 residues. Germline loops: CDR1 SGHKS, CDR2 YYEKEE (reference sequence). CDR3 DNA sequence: TGTGCCAGCAGCCTAGCGGCCCCCTACGAGCAGTACTTC. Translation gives CASSLAAPYEQYF.

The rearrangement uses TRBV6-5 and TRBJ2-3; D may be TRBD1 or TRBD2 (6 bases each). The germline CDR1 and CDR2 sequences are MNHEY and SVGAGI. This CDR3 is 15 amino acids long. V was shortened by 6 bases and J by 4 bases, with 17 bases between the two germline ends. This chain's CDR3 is CASSRGTYPSDTQYF. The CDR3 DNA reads TGTGCCAGCAGCCGGGGGACATACCCTTCAGATACGCAGTATTTT.

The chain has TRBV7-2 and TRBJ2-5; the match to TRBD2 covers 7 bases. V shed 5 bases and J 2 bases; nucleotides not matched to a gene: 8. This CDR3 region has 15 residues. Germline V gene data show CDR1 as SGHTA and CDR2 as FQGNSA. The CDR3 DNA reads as TGTGCCAGCAGCCCTAAGAAAGCGGGACAAGAGACCCAGTACTTC. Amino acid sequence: CASSPKKAGQETQYF.

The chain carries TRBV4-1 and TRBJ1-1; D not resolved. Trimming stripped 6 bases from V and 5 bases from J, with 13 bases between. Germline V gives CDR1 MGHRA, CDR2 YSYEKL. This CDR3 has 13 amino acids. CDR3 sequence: CASSRVVGTEAFF. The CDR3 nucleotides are TGCGCCAGCAGTCGGGTGGTCGGGACTGAAGCTTTCTTT.

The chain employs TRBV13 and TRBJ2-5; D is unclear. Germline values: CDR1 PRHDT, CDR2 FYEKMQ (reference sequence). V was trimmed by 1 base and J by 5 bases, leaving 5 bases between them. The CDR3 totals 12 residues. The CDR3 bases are TGTGCCAGCAGCTTAGTCATGGAGACCCAGTACTTC. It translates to CASSLVMETQYF.

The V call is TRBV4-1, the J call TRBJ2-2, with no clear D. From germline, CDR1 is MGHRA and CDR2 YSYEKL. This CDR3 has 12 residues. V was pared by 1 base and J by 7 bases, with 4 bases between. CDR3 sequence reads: CASSQVIGELFF. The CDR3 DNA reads TGCGCCAGCAGCCAAGTCATCGGGGAGCTGTTTTTT.

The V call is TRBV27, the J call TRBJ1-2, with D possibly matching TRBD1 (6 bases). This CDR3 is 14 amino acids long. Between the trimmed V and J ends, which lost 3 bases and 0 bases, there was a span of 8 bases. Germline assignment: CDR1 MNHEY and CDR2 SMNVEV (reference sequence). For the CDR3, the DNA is TGTGCCAGCAGTTTTCGACAGGCTAACTATGGCTACACCTTC. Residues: CASSFRQANYGYTF.

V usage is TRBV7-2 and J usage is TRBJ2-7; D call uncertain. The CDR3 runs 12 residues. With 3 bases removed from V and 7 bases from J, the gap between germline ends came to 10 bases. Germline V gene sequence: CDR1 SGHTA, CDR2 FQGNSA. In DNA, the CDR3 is TGTGCCAGCAGCTTGCCCATAGGGGAGCAGTACTTC. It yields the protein CASSLPIGEQYF.

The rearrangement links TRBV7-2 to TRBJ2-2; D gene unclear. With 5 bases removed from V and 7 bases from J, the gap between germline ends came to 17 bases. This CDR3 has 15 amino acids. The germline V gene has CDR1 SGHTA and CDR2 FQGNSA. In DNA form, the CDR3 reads TGTGCCAGCAGCAGACGACCCCTTAGGGTCGGGGAGCTGTTTTTT. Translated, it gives CASSRRPLRVGELFF. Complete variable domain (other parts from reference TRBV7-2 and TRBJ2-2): GAGVSQSPSNKVTEKGKDVELRCDPISGHTALYWYRQSLGQGLEFLIYFQGNSAPDKSGLPSDRFSAERTGGSVSTLTIQRTQQEDSAVYLCASSRRPLRVGELFFGEGSRLTVL.

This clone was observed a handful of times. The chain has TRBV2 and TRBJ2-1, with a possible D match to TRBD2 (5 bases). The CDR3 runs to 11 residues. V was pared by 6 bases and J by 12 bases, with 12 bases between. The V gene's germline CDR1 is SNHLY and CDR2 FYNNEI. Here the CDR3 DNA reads TGTGCCAGCAGCGGAGAGGGCGGGCAGTTCTTC. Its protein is CASSGEGGQFF.

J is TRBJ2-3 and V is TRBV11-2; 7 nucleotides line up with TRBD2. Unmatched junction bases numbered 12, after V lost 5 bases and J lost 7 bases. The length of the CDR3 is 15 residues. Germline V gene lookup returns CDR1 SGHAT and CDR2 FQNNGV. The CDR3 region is CASSKNTGTTYTQYF. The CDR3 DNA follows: TGTGCCAGCAGCAAAAATACCGGGACTACCTATACGCAGTATTTT.

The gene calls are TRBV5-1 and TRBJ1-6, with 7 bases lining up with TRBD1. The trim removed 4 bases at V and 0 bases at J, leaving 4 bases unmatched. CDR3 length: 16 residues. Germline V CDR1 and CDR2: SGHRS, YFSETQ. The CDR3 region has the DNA TGCGCCAGCAGCAGCCGGGACAGCTCCTATAATTCACCCCTCCACTTT. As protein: CASSSRDSSYNSPLHF.

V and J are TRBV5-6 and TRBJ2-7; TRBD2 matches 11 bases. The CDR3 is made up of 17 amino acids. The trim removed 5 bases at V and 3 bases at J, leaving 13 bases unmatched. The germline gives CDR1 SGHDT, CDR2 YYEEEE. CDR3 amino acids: CASSPPPGTSGFYEQYF. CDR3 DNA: TGTGCCAGCAGTCCCCCCCCAGGGACTAGCGGATTCTACGAGCAGTACTTC.

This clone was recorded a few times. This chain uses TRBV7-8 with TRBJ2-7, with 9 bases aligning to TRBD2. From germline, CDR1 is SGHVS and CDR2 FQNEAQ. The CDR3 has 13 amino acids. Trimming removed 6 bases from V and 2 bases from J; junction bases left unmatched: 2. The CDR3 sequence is CASRTSGTYEQYF. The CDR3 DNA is TGTGCCAGCAGGACTAGCGGTACCTACGAGCAGTACTTC.

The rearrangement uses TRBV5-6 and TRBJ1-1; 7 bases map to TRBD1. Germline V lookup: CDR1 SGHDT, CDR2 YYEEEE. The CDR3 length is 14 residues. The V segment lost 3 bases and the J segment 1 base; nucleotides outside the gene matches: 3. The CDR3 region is CASSWGTANTEAFF. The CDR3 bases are TGTGCCAGCAGCTGGGGGACAGCGAACACTGAAGCTTTCTTT.

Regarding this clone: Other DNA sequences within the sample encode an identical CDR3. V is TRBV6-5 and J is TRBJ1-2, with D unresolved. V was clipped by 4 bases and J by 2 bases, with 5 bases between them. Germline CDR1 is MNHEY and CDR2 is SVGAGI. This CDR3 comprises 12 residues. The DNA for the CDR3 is TGTGCCAGCAGTTCCGGGAACTATGGCTACACCTTC. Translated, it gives CASSSGNYGYTF.

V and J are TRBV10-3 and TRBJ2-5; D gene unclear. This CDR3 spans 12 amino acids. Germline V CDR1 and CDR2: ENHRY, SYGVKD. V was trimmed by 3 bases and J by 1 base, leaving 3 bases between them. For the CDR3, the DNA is TGTGCCATCAGTGATCCCCAAGAGACCCAGTACTTC. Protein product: CAISDPQETQYF.

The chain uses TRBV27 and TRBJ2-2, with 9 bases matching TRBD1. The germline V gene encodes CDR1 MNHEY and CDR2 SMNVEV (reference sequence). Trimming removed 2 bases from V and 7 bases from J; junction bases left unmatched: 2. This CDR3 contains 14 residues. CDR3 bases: TGTGCCAGCAGTTTAAGGACAGGGGACGGGGAGCTGTTTTTT. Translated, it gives CASSLRTGDGELFF.

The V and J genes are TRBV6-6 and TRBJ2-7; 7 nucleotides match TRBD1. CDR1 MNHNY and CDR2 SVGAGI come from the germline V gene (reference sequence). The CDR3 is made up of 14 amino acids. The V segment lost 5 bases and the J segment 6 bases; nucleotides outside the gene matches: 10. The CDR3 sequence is CASSKTGYVGEQYF. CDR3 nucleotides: TGTGCCAGCAGTAAGACAGGGTATGTGGGCGAGCAGTACTTC.

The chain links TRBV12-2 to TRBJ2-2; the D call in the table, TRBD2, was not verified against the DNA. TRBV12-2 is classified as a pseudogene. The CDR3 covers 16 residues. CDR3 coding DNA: TGTGCAAGTCGCCACTTAGTTCCCCAATGGACCGGGGAGCTGTTTTTT. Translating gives CASRHLVPQWTGELFF.

CDR3 amino acids: CASGLSTKGGYGYTF. The CDR3 DNA follows: TGTGCTAGTGGTTTGTCCACCAAGGGGGGTTATGGCTACACCTTC. The genes are TRBV12-5 and TRBJ1-2, with D perhaps matching TRBD1 (6 bases). CDR3 length: 15 residues. The V gene lost 2 bases and the J gene lost 5 bases, with 15 bases spanning the gap. The germline CDR1 and CDR2 sequences are LGHNT and FRNRAP. Full variable domain (remainder filled in from reference TRBV12-5 and TRBJ1-2): DARVTQTPRHKVTEMGQEVTMRCQPILGHNTVFWYRQTMMQGLELLAYFRNRAPLDDSGMPKDRFSAEMPDATLATLKIQPSEPRDSAVYFCASGLSTKGGYGYTFGSGTRLTVV.